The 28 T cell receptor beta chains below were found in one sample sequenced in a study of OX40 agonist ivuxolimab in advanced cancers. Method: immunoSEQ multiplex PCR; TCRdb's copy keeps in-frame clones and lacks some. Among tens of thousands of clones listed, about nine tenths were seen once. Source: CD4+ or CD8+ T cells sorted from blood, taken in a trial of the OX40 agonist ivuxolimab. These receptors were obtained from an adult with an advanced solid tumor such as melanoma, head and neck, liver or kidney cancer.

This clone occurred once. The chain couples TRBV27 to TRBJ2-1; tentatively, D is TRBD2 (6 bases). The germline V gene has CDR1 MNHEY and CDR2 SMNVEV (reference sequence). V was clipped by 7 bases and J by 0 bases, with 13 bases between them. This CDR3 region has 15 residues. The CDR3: CASTPWGDSYNEQFF. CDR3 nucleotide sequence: TGTGCCAGCACCCCATGGGGGGACTCCTACAATGAGCAGTTCTTC.

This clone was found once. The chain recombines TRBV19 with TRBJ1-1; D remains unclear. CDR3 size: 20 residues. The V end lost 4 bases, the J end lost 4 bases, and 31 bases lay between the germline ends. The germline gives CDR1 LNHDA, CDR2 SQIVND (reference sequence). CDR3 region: CASSTPRTRGLGNLGTEAFF. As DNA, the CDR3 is TGTGCCAGTAGTACGCCTCGGACGCGTGGGCTTGGGAACCTGGGCACTGAAGCTTTCTTT.

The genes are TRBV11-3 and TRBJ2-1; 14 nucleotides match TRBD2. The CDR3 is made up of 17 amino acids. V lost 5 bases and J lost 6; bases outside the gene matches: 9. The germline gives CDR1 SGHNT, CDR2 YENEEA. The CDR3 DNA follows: TGTGCCAGCAGCCCCCCGTGGGGGACTAGCGGGAGCAATGAGCAGTTCTTC. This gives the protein CASSPPWGTSGSNEQFF.

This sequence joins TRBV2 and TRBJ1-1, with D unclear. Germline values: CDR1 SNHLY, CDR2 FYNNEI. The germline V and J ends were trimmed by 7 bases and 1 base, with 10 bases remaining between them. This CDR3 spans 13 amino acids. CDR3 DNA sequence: TGTGCCAGCAAATCGCAGCCGAACACTGAAGCTTTCTTT. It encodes CASKSQPNTEAFF.

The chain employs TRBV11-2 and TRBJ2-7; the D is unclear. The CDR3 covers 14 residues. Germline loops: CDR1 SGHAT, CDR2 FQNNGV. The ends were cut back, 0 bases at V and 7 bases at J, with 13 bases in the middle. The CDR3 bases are TGTGCCAGCAGCTTAGATGTAGGGATTTTGGAGCAGTACTTC. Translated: CASSLDVGILEQYF.

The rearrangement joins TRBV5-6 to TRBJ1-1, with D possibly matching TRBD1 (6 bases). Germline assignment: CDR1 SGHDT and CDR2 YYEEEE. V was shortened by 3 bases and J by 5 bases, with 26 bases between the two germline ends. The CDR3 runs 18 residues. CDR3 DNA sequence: TGTGCCAGCAGCTGGGACTCTGGGGGCCATCGATTGAGGACTGAAGCTTTCTTT. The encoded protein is CASSWDSGGHRLRTEAFF.

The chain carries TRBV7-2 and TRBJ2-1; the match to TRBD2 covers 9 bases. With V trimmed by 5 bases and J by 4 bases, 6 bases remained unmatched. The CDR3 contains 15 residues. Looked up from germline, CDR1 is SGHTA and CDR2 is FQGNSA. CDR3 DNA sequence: TGTGCCAGCAGCGAGACTAGCGGAATTTACAATGAGCAGTTCTTC. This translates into CASSETSGIYNEQFF.

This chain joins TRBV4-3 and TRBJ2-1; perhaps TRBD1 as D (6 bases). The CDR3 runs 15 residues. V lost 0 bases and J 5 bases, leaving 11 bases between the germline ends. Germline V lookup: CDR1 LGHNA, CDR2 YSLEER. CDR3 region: CASSQDRGHNNEQFF. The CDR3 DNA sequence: TGCGCCAGCAGCCAAGACAGGGGTCACAACAATGAGCAGTTCTTC.

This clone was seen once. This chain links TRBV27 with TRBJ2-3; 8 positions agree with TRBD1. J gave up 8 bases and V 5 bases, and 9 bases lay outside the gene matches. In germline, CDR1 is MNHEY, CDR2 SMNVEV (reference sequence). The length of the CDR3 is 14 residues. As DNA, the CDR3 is TGTGCCAGCAGTCCGATGACAGGGGTCGTTACGCAGTATTTT. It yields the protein CASSPMTGVVTQYF.

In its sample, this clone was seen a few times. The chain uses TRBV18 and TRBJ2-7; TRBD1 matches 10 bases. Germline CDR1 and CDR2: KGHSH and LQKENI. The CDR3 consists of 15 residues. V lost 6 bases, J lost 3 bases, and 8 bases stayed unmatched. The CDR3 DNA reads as TGTGCCAGCTCCCCCAGACAGGGGGCGGGCTACGAGCAGTACTTC. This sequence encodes CASSPRQGAGYEQYF.

CDR3 amino acids: CASSEGGTAYEQYF. The CDR3 DNA reads TGTGCCAGCAGTGAAGGGGGGACAGCCTACGAGCAGTACTTC. The chain links TRBV6-5 to TRBJ2-7, with a tentative D call TRBD1 (7 bases). Germline V gene lookup returns CDR1 MNHEY and CDR2 SVGAGI. The V end lost 5 bases, the J end lost 2 bases, and 13 bases lay between the germline ends. The CDR3 spans 14 residues.

The CDR3 nucleotides are TGTGCCAGCAGTGCGGGACTAGCGGGATCCTACAATGAGCAGTTCTTC. This gives the protein CASSAGLAGSYNEQFF. The genes are TRBV2 and TRBJ2-1; 13 bases fit TRBD2. The CDR3 extends over 16 amino acids. V shed 4 bases, J shed 1 base, and the junction held 1 base outside the gene matches. Germline V gene lookup returns CDR1 SNHLY and CDR2 FYNNEI.

The CDR3 DNA sequence: TGTGCCAGCTCACCGGACGGGGGGCAGGCTGGCTACACCTTC. Translated: CASSPDGGQAGYTF. This rearrangement joins TRBV18 to TRBJ1-2, with a tentative D call TRBD1 (6 bases). Germline assignment: CDR1 KGHSH and CDR2 LQKENI. Trimming removed 3 bases from V and 7 bases from J, with 15 bases in between. The CDR3 sequence is 14 residues long. Variable domain in full (rest from reference TRBV18 and TRBJ1-2): NAGVMQNPRHLVRRRGQEARLRCSPMKGHSHVYWYRQLPEEGLKFMVYLQKENIIDESGMPKERFSAEFPKEGPSILRIQQVVRGDSAAYFCASSPDGGQAGYTFGSGTRLTVV.

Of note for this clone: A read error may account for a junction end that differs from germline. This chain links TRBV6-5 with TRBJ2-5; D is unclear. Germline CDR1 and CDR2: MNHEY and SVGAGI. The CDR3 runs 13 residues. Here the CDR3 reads CASSPIKQETQYF. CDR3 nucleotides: TGTGCCAGCAGTCCTATAAAACAAGAAACCCAGTACTTC.

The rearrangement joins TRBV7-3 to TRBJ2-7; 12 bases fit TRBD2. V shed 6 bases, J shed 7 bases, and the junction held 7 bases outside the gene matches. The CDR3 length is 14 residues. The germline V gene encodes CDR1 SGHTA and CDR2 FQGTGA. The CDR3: CASSTSGRPLEQYF. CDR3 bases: TGTGCCAGCAGTACTAGCGGGAGGCCCCTGGAGCAGTACTTC.

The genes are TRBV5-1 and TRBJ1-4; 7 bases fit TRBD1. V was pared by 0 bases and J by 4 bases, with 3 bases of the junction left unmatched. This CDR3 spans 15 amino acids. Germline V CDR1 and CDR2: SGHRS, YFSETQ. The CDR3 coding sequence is TGCGCCAGCAGCTTGGGACAGGGCGGTAATGAAAAACTGTTTTTT. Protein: CASSLGQGGNEKLFF.

CDR3 amino acids: CASSYSGAHSVNEQYF. The CDR3 coding sequence is TGTGCCAGCAGTTACTCCGGGGCCCATAGCGTCAACGAGCAGTACTTC. This chain connects TRBV6-5 to TRBJ2-7; the D gene could be TRBD1 or TRBD2 (5 bases each). CDR1 and CDR2 from the germline V gene are MNHEY and SVGAGI. V lost 0 bases, J lost 5 bases, and 17 bases lay in between. This CDR3 spans 16 amino acids.

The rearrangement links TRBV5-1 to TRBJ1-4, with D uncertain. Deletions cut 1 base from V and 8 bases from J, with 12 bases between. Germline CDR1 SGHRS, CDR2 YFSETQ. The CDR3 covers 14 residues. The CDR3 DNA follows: TGCGCCAGCAGCTTGTTCCCCGGCGGAGAAAAACTGTTTTTT. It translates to CASSLFPGGEKLFF. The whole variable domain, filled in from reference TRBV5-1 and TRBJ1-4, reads KAGVTQTPRYLIKTRGQQVTLSCSPISGHRSVSWYQQTPGQGLQFLFEYFSETQRNKGNFPGRFSGRQFSNSRSEMNVSTLELGDSALYLCASSLFPGGEKLFFGSGTQLSVL.

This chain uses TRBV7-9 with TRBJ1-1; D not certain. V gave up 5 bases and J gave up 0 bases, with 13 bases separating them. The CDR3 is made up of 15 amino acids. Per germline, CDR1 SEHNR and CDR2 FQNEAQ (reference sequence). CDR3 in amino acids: CASSPLGRLNTEAFF. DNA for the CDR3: TGTGCCAGCAGCCCCCTTGGGAGATTGAACACTGAAGCTTTCTTT.

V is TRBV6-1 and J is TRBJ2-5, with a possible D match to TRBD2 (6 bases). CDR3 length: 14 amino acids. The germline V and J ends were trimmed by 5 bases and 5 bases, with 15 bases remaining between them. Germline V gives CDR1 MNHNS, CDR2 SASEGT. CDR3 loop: CASSRLRREETQYF. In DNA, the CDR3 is TGTGCCAGCAGTCGATTGCGCCGGGAGGAGACCCAGTACTTC.

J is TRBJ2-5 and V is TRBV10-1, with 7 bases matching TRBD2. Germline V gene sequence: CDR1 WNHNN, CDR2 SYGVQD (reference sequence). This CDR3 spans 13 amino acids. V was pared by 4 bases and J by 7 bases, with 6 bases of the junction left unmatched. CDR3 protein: CASSGNGGSTQYF. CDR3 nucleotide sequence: TGCGCCAGCAGTGGGAACGGGGGGTCGACCCAGTACTTC.

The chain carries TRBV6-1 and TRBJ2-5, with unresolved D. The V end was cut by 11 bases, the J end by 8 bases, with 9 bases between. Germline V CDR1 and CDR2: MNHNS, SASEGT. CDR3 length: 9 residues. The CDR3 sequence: CASPGTQYF. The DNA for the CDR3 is TGTGCCTCCCCGGGTACCCAGTACTTC.

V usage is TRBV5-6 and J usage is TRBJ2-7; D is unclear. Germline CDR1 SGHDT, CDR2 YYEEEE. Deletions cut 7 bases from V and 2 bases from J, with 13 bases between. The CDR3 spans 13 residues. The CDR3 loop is CASLSDTTYEQYF. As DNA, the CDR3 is TGTGCCAGCTTAAGCGACACAACCTACGAGCAGTACTTC.

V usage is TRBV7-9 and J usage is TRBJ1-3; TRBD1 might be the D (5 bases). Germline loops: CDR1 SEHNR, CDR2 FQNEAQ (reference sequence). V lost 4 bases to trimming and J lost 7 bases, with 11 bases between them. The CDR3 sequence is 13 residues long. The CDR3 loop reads CASSWGRGNTIYF. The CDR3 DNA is TGTGCCAGCAGCTGGGGGAGGGGCAACACCATATATTTT.

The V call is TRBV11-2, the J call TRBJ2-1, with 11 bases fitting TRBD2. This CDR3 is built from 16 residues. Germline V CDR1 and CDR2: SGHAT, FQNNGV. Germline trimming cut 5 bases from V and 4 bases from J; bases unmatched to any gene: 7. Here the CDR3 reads CASSPRLAGQYNEQFF. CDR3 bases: TGTGCCAGCAGCCCACGACTAGCGGGGCAATACAATGAGCAGTTCTTC.

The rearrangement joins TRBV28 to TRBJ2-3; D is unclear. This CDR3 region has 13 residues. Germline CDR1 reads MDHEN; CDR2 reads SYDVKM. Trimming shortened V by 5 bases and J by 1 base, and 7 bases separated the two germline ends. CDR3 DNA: TGTGCCAGCAGTCTGTCGGGCACAGATACGCAGTATTTT. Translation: CASSLSGTDTQYF.

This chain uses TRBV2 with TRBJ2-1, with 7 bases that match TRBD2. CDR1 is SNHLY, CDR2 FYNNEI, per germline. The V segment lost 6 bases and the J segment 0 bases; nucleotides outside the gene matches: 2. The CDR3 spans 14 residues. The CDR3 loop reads CASRWTSSYNEQFF. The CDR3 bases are TGTGCCAGCAGGTGGACTAGCTCCTACAATGAGCAGTTCTTC.

For the CDR3, the DNA is TGTGCCAGCTCACGTGGAAACTACGAGCAGTACTTC. Protein sequence: CASSRGNYEQYF. The rearrangement joins TRBV18 to TRBJ2-7; D unclear. CDR1 and CDR2 (germline): KGHSH, LQKENI. V was trimmed by 4 bases and J by 3 bases, leaving 7 bases between them. The CDR3 totals 12 residues.